These 31 T cell receptor beta chains originate from one sample sequenced in a study of naive and memory T cell subsets. Two oligonucleotides, mixed equimolar, formed the beta constant-region primer covering TRBC1 and TRBC2. TCRdb passed the UMI-ligation and nested PCR reads through MiXCR, listing each CDR3 protein once. The sample has some 150,000 distinct CDR3 sequences, over 15% seen once. Sequenced input: naive CD4+ T cells from blood. The receptors derive from a human donor in good health.

This clonotype has only a few counts. CDR3 bases: TGTGCCAGCAGTTTTTCTCCCGAGACCCAGTACTTC. Translation gives CASSFSPETQYF. The chain has TRBV12-3 or TRBV12-4 and TRBJ2-5; no clear D. The V end was cut by 3 bases, the J end by 5 bases, with 7 bases between. The CDR3 is 12 residues long.

This clonotype turned up a few times. V is TRBV4-2 and J is TRBJ2-1; 10 bases are a match to TRBD2. The CDR3 spans 15 residues. Germline V CDR1 and CDR2: LGHNA, YNFKEQ. Trimming cost V 1 base and J 5 bases; bases outside gene matches: 2. The CDR3, as DNA: TGTGCCAGCAGCCAAGGGGGGACTAGCGACAATGAGCAGTTCTTC. Its translation is CASSQGGTSDNEQFF.

This clonotype was picked up a small number of times. In nucleotides, the CDR3 is TGCAGTGCTATGACAGGGGGACATGAAAAACTGTTTTTT. Protein product: CSAMTGGHEKLFF. The chain combines TRBV20-1 with TRBJ1-4; 9 positions match TRBD1. The V gene end was trimmed by 4 bases and the J gene end by 6 bases; junction bases not matched to a gene: 3. Looked up from germline, CDR1 is DFQATT and CDR2 is SNEGSKA (reference sequence). The CDR3 totals 13 residues.

The count of this clonotype is one. This chain uses TRBV7-3 with TRBJ2-7; no firm D call. The CDR3 length is 13 residues. CDR1 and CDR2 (germline): SGHTA, FQGTGA. The ends were cut back, 0 bases at V and 6 bases at J, with 9 bases in the middle. The DNA of the CDR3 is TGTGCCAGCAGCTTAACGGACCGGGCCGAGCAGTACTTC. It codes for CASSLTDRAEQYF.

This clonotype was seen more than once but under ten times. V and J are TRBV20-1 and TRBJ1-5; a weak D match, TRBD1 (5 bases). Germline lookup yields CDR1 DFQATT and CDR2 SNEGSKA (reference sequence). Trimming left V 5 bases short and J 4 bases short, with 18 bases between. This CDR3 contains 15 residues. CDR3 loop: CSAGPPGTGNQPQHF. DNA for the CDR3: TGCAGTGCTGGACCGCCGGGGACGGGGAATCAGCCCCAGCATTTT.

This chain joins TRBV10-3 and TRBJ2-1; 7 bases align to TRBD1. The CDR3 covers 18 residues. J gave up 0 bases and V 4 bases, and 12 bases lay outside the gene matches. CDR1 is ENHRY and CDR2 is SYGVKD in the germline V gene. CDR3 nucleotides: TGTGCCATCAGTGGCACAGGGGCGGGTTGGGTCTCCTACAATGAGCAGTTCTTC. It codes for CAISGTGAGWVSYNEQFF.

The chain joins TRBV12-3 or TRBV12-4 to TRBJ2-1, with a tentative D call TRBD1 (5 bases). CDR3 length: 18 residues. Trimming stripped 5 bases from V and 2 bases from J, with 22 bases between. The CDR3, as DNA: TGTGCCAGCAGTCCAACGAAGGGGATACTACGAACCTACAATGAGCAGTTCTTC. Protein: CASSPTKGILRTYNEQFF.

This chain links TRBV6-4 with TRBJ2-7, with D possibly matching TRBD1 (5 bases). V was pared by 3 bases and J by 2 bases, with 11 bases between. Germline V gene lookup returns CDR1 MRHNA and CDR2 SNTAGT. CDR3 length equals 14 residues. CDR3 DNA sequence: TGTGCCAGCAGTGAGGCGCAGGGTCCCTACGAGCAGTACTTC. Encoded protein: CASSEAQGPYEQYF.

Many counts were recorded for this clonotype. The V and J genes are TRBV20-1 and TRBJ2-7, with D possibly being TRBD1 or TRBD2 (5 bases each). Trimming shortened V by 1 base and J by 3 bases, and 10 bases separated the two germline ends. CDR1 and CDR2 (germline): DFQATT, SNEGSKA (reference sequence). This CDR3 is built from 13 residues. The DNA for the CDR3 is TGCAGTGCTAGAGCCGGGACCAGCTACGAGCAGTACTTC. Encoded protein: CSARAGTSYEQYF.

The chain couples TRBV20-1 to TRBJ2-3; TRBD2 is a possible D gene (6 bases). The CDR3 has 11 amino acids. Trimming took off 8 bases at V and 4 bases at J, with 10 bases between the two ends. From germline, CDR1 is DFQATT and CDR2 SNEGSKA (reference sequence). The chain's CDR3 is CSSEGPDTQYF. DNA for the CDR3: TGCAGTTCGGAGGGGCCAGATACGCAGTATTTT.

The chain is built from TRBV2 and TRBJ2-1, with D maybe TRBD1 (6 bases). There are 16 residues in the CDR3. Germline V gene lookup returns CDR1 SNHLY and CDR2 FYNNEI. Trimming pared 5 bases from V and 2 bases from J, leaving 16 bases between. CDR3 loop: CASSTLTGLAYNEQFF. The CDR3, as DNA: TGTGCCAGCAGTACTTTGACAGGTCTGGCCTACAATGAGCAGTTCTTC.

There are a few counts of this clonotype. The CDR3 region is CASSKGVPDTQYF. CDR3 sequence (DNA): TGTGCCAGCAGCAAGGGGGTCCCAGATACGCAGTATTTT. The V call is TRBV21-1, the J call TRBJ2-3; the tabulated D call, TRBD1, remains unverified against the DNA. TRBV21-1 is a pseudogene segment. This CDR3 is built from 13 residues.

This clonotype turned up a few times. The CDR3 DNA is TGCGCCAGCAGTCAGCCAGGGGGCCATGAAAAACTGTTTTTT. Its protein is CASSQPGGHEKLFF. The rearrangement uses TRBV23-1 and TRBJ1-4; the match to TRBD1 covers 8 bases. TRBV23-1 has ORF status, its function being uncertain. The CDR3 is 14 residues long. V was pared by 3 bases and J by 6 bases, with 3 bases of the junction left unmatched.

The rearrangement links TRBV28 to TRBJ1-1; tentatively, D is TRBD1 (6 bases). V gave up 2 bases and J gave up 7 bases, with 8 bases separating them. CDR1 and CDR2 (germline): MDHEN, SYDVKM. The CDR3 runs to 12 residues. CDR3 protein: CASSLRGDEAFF. The CDR3 DNA follows: TGTGCCAGCAGTTTAAGGGGGGATGAAGCTTTCTTT.

This clonotype was detected ten times or more. The DNA of the CDR3 is TGCAGTGCTGACGGAACTAGCGGGGGCACAGATACGCAGTATTTT. Protein: CSADGTSGGTDTQYF. The chain links TRBV20-1 to TRBJ2-3; the match to TRBD2 covers 10 bases. Germline CDR1 reads DFQATT; CDR2 reads SNEGSKA (reference sequence). This CDR3 comprises 15 residues. Trimming at V came to 5 bases and at J to 1 base, leaving 6 bases not matched to a gene.

This chain connects TRBV27 to TRBJ1-1; tentative D call: TRBD1 (5 bases). The CDR3 contains 14 residues. V shed 6 bases and J shed 0 bases, with 11 bases lying between them. Germline V lookup: CDR1 MNHEY, CDR2 SMNVEV (reference sequence). The CDR3 coding sequence is TGTGCCAGCAGCCGAGGGGACCTGAACACTGAAGCTTTCTTT. Its translation: CASSRGDLNTEAFF.

This clonotype was detected only once. A much larger clone differs by one base, so this may be a read error. The chain is built from TRBV10-3 and TRBJ2-3; perhaps TRBD2 as D (5 bases). Germline CDR1 ENHRY, CDR2 SYGVKD. CDR3 length equals 18 residues. The V gene lost 7 bases and the J gene lost 0 bases, with 23 bases spanning the gap. The CDR3 sequence: CAIKGAQGFPSSTDTQYF. CDR3 coding DNA: TGTGCCATCAAGGGAGCGCAAGGATTCCCTTCTAGCACAGATACGCAGTATTTT.

V is TRBV6-5 and J is TRBJ2-4, with 9 bases aligning to TRBD1. This CDR3 has 16 amino acids. Unmatched junction bases numbered 7, after V lost 4 bases and J lost 3 bases. From germline, CDR1 is MNHEY and CDR2 SVGAGI. The CDR3 reads CASSSSWTGVKNIQYF. The CDR3 DNA reads TGTGCCAGCAGTTCCTCATGGACAGGGGTCAAAAACATTCAGTACTTC.

This clonotype has a single count. The chain recombines TRBV7-9 with TRBJ1-1; 10 bases align to TRBD1. Germline V gives CDR1 SEHNR, CDR2 FQNEAQ (reference sequence). After removal of 3 bases from V and 6 bases from J, the junction contained 4 bases not matched to a gene. This CDR3 region has 14 residues. The CDR3 here is CASSLTGGYSEAFF. DNA of the CDR3: TGTGCCAGCAGCTTGACAGGGGGCTATTCTGAAGCTTTCTTT.

This clonotype was detected only a few times. V is TRBV30 and J is TRBJ1-2, with TRBD1 matching over 7 bases. This CDR3 comprises 13 residues. V shed 4 bases, J shed 1 base, and the junction held 3 bases outside the gene matches. Germline assignment: CDR1 GTSNPN and CDR2 SVGIG (reference sequence). CDR3 coding DNA: TGTGCCTGGAAGGGGGCTAGTAACTATGGCTACACCTTC. Protein: CAWKGASNYGYTF.

The gene calls are TRBV29-1 and TRBJ1-5; D is unclear. CDR3 length: 14 residues. With 5 bases removed from V and 5 bases from J, the gap between germline ends came to 16 bases. CDR1 is SQVTM, CDR2 ANQGSEA, per germline. The CDR3 spells CSVREANLDQPQHF. The CDR3 nucleotides are TGCAGCGTTCGCGAGGCCAACCTAGATCAGCCCCAGCATTTT. The complete variable domain, with remaining parts taken from reference TRBV29-1 and TRBJ1-5, reads SAVISQKPSRDICQRGTSLTIQCQVDSQVTMMFWYRQQPGQSLTLIATANQGSEATYESGFVIDKFPISRPNLTFSTLTVSNMSPEDSSIYLCSVREANLDQPQHFGDGTRLSIL.

The table lists this clonotype with a few counts. The gene calls are TRBV7-2 and TRBJ1-2; 9 nucleotides agree with TRBD1. V was clipped by 1 base and J by 8 bases; unmatched bases: 5. The CDR3 has 14 amino acids. CDR1 and CDR2 from the germline V gene are SGHTA and FQGNSA. DNA of the CDR3: TGTGCCAGCAGCTTAGGGGACAGGGCCAGAGGCTACACCTTC. Amino acids: CASSLGDRARGYTF. Full variable domain (remainder filled in from reference TRBV7-2 and TRBJ1-2): GAGVSQSPSNKVTEKGKDVELRCDPISGHTALYWYRQSLGQGLEFLIYFQGNSAPDKSGLPSDRFSAERTGGSVSTLTIQRTQQEDSAVYLCASSLGDRARGYTFGSGTRLTVV.

The chain joins TRBV4-3 to TRBJ2-1; 10 bases map to TRBD2. The V and J ends lost 2 bases and 7 bases, in that order; junction bases with no gene match: 8. The CDR3 loop spans 16 amino acids. Germline-derived CDR1 and CDR2 are LGHNA and YSLEER. CDR3 sequence: CASSQRAASGRNEQFF. The CDR3 DNA follows: TGCGCCAGCAGCCAAAGGGCGGCTAGCGGGAGAAATGAGCAGTTCTTC.

This clonotype was observed a few times. This chain connects TRBV12-3 or TRBV12-4 to TRBJ2-7, with D tentatively TRBD2 (5 bases). This CDR3 spans 16 amino acids. The V and J ends lost 5 bases and 0 bases respectively, with 17 bases between them. The CDR3 coding sequence is TGTGCCAGCAGTGTCCACCTGGCGGGCGGCTCCTACGAGCAGTACTTC. It encodes CASSVHLAGGSYEQYF.

This clonotype was recorded at least ten times. The chain employs TRBV6-2 or TRBV6-3 and TRBJ1-5; D is unresolved. The V gene lost 2 bases and the J gene lost 3 bases, with 8 bases spanning the gap. There are 14 residues in the CDR3. Germline V gives CDR1 MNHEY, CDR2 SVGEGT. The CDR3: CASSYGGYNQPQHF. Here the CDR3 DNA reads TGTGCCAGCAGTTACGGCGGCTACAATCAGCCCCAGCATTTT.

The J gene is TRBJ2-5, the V gene TRBV6-6; D is unclear. CDR1 and CDR2 from the germline V gene are MNHNY and SVGAGI (reference sequence). The CDR3 consists of 12 residues. V lost 7 bases to trimming and J lost 0 bases, with 6 bases between them. CDR3 coding DNA: TGTGCCAGCACTGATTACCAAGAGACCCAGTACTTC. Amino acids: CASTDYQETQYF.

This clonotype was counted between two and nine times. DNA for the CDR3: TGTGCCAGCAGTTACTCCCGGGACCCAAGCACAGATACGCAGTATTTT. Its protein is CASSYSRDPSTDTQYF. The J gene is TRBJ2-3, the V gene TRBV6-6, with D possibly being TRBD1 or TRBD2 (5 bases each). This CDR3 region has 16 residues. Germline lookup yields CDR1 MNHNY and CDR2 SVGAGI (reference sequence). The V and J ends lost 0 bases and 0 bases respectively, with 10 bases between them.

A few counts support this clonotype. The rearrangement links TRBV7-2 to TRBJ2-3; 8 bases are shared with TRBD2. V gave up 4 bases and J gave up 4 bases; unmatched junction bases: 10. CDR3 size: 16 residues. CDR1 and CDR2 (germline): SGHTA, FQGNSA. The CDR3 is CASSSHGRGAPDTQYF. In DNA form, the CDR3 reads TGTGCCAGCAGCTCGCACGGGAGGGGGGCCCCAGATACGCAGTATTTT. Looking up the rest from reference TRBV7-2 and TRBJ2-3 gives the full variable domain: GAGVSQSPSNKVTEKGKDVELRCDPISGHTALYWYRQSLGQGLEFLIYFQGNSAPDKSGLPSDRFSAERTGGSVSTLTIQRTQQEDSAVYLCASSSHGRGAPDTQYFGPGTRLTVL.

This clonotype has only a few counts. The V gene is TRBV29-1, the J gene TRBJ1-6; D gene ambiguous. The CDR3 has 13 residues. Germline-derived CDR1 and CDR2 are SQVTM and ANQGSEA. Deletions cut 5 bases from V and 10 bases from J, with 15 bases between. CDR3 protein: CSVSDAEGSPLHF. The CDR3 DNA is TGCAGCGTTTCTGACGCTGAAGGCTCACCCCTCCACTTT. The variable domain in full, completed from reference TRBV29-1 and TRBJ1-6, reads SAVISQKPSRDICQRGTSLTIQCQVDSQVTMMFWYRQQPGQSLTLIATANQGSEATYESGFVIDKFPISRPNLTFSTLTVSNMSPEDSSIYLCSVSDAEGSPLHFGNGTRLTVT.

This clonotype was seen a few times. The chain couples TRBV10-3 to TRBJ2-5, with a weak D call TRBD1 (5 bases). Germline lookup yields CDR1 ENHRY and CDR2 SYGVKD. CDR3 length equals 15 residues. The V end lost 0 bases, the J end lost 0 bases, and 8 bases lay between the germline ends. In DNA form, the CDR3 reads TGTGCCATCAGTGAGTCAAAGGGGAACCAAGAGACCCAGTACTTC. This codes for CAISESKGNQETQYF.

V is TRBV12-3 or TRBV12-4 and J is TRBJ1-6; D not resolved. The CDR3 length is 12 residues. Trimming took off 6 bases at V and 13 bases at J, with 13 bases between the two ends. DNA for the CDR3: TGTGCCAGCAGCTGGGAAGCCAGGCCCCTCCACTTT. This sequence encodes CASSWEARPLHF.